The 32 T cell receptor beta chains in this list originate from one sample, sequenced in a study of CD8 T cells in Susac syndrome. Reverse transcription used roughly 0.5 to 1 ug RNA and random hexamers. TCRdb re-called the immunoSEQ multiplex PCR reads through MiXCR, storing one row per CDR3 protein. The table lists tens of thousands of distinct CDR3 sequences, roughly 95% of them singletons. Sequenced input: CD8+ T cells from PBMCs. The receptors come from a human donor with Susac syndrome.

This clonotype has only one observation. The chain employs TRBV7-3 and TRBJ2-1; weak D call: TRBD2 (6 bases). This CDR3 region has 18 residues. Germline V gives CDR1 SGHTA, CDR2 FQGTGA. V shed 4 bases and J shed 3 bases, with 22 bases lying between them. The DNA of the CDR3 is TGTGCCAGCAGCTATTCATCCCGGGACTCCTACATCTACAATGAGCAGTTCTTC. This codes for CASSYSSRDSYIYNEQFF.

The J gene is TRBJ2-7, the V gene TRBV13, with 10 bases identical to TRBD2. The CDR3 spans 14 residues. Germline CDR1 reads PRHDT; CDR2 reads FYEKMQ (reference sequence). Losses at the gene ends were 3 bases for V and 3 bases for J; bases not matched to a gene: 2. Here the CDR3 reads CASSFSSGGYEQYF. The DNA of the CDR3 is TGTGCCAGCAGCTTTTCTAGCGGGGGCTACGAGCAGTACTTC. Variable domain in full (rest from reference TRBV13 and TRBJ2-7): AAGVIQSPRHLIKEKRETATLKCYPIPRHDTVYWYQQGPGQDPQFLISFYEKMQSDKGSIPDRFSAQQFSDYHSELNMSSLELGDSALYFCASSFSSGGYEQYFGPGTRLTVT.

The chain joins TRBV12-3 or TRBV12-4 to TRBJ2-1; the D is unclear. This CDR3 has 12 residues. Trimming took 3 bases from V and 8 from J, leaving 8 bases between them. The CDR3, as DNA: TGTGCCAGCAGTTTGGGGATTGATGAGCAGTTCTTC. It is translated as CASSLGIDEQFF.

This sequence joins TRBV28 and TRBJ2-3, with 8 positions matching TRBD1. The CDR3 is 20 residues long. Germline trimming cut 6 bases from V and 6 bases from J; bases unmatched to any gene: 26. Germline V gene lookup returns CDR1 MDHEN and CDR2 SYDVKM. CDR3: CASSLIVDRAGPYPPDTQYF. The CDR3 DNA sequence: TGTGCCAGCAGCCTCATAGTGGACAGGGCGGGCCCCTACCCTCCTGATACGCAGTATTTT. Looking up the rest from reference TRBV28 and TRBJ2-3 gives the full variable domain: DVKVTQSSRYLVKRTGEKVFLECVQDMDHENMFWYRQDPGLGLRLIYFSYDVKMKEKGDIPEGYSVSREKKERFSLILESASTNQTSMYLCASSLIVDRAGPYPPDTQYFGPGTRLTVL.

CDR3 protein: CASSEDTGNGYTF. CDR3 bases: TGTGCCAGCAGTGAGGACACGGGGAACGGCTACACCTTC. The V and J genes are TRBV6-4 and TRBJ1-2, with a weak D call TRBD1 (5 bases). The V gene's germline CDR1 is MRHNA and CDR2 SNTAGT. The V end lost 3 bases, the J end lost 8 bases, and 13 bases lay between the germline ends. There are 13 residues in the CDR3.

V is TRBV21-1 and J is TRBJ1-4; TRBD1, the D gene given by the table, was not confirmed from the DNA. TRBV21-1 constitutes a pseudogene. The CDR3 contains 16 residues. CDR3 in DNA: TGTGCCAGCAGCAAAGATGACATTCCAGGGCATGAAAAACTGTTTTTT. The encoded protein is CASSKDDIPGHEKLFF.

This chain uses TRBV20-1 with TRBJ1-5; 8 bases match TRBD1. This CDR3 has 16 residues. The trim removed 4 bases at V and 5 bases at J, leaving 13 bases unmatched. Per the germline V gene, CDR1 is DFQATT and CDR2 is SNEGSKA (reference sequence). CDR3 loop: CSAKGLTGELHQPQHF. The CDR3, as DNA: TGCAGTGCTAAAGGCCTGACAGGGGAATTGCATCAGCCCCAGCATTTT.

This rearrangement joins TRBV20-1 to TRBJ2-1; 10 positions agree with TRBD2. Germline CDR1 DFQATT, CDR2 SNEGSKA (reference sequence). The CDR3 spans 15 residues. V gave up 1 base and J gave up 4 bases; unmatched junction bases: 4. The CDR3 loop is CSARVLAGFYNEQFF. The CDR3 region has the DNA TGCAGTGCTAGAGTACTAGCGGGATTTTACAATGAGCAGTTCTTC.

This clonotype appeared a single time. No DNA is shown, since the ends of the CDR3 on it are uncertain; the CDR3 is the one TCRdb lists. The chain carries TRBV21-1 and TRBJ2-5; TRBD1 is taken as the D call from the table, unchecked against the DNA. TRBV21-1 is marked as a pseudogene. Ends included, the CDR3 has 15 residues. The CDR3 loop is CASSKVGGGNETQYF.

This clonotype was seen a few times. CDR3 sequence (DNA): TGTGCCAGCAGCCCCGGACAGTCCTACGAGCAGTACTTC. Residues: CASSPGQSYEQYF. This chain uses TRBV28 with TRBJ2-7, with D possibly matching TRBD1 (6 bases). Trimming pared 6 bases from V and 1 base from J, leaving 10 bases between. In germline, CDR1 is MDHEN, CDR2 SYDVKM. The CDR3 sequence is 13 residues long. Drawing the rest from reference TRBV28 and TRBJ2-7, the complete variable domain is DVKVTQSSRYLVKRTGEKVFLECVQDMDHENMFWYRQDPGLGLRLIYFSYDVKMKEKGDIPEGYSVSREKKERFSLILESASTNQTSMYLCASSPGQSYEQYFGPGTRLTVT.

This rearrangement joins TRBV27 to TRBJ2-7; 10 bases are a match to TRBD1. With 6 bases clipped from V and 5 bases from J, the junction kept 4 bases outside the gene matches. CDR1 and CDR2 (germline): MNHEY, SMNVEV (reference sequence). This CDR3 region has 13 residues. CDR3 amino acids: CASRTGGNHEQYF. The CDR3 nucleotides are TGTGCCAGCAGGACAGGGGGCAACCACGAGCAGTACTTC.

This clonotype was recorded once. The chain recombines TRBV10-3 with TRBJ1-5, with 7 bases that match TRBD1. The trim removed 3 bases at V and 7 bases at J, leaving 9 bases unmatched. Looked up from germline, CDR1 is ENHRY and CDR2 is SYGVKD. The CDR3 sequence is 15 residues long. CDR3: CAISDGQAISQPQHF. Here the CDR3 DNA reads TGTGCCATCAGTGATGGACAGGCAATCAGCCAGCCCCAGCATTTT.

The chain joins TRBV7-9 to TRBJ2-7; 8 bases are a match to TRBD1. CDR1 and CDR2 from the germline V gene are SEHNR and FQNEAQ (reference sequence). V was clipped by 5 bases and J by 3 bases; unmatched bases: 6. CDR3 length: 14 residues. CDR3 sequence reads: CASSMTGAIYEQYF. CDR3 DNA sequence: TGTGCCAGCAGCATGACAGGGGCTATCTACGAGCAGTACTTC.

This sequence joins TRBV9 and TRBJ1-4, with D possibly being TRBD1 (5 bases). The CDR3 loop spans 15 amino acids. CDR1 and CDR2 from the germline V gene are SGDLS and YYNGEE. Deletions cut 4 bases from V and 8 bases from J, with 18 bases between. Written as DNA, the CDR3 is TGTGCCAGCAGCCCCCTCAGGGAAGGTAACGAAAAACTGTTTTTT. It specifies CASSPLREGNEKLFF.

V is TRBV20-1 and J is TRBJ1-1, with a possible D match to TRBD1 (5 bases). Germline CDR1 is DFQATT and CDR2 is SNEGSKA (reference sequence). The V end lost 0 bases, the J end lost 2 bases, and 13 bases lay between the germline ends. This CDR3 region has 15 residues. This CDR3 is CSARDLGVGNTEAFF. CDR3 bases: TGCAGTGCTAGAGATTTAGGGGTTGGAAACACTGAAGCTTTCTTT.

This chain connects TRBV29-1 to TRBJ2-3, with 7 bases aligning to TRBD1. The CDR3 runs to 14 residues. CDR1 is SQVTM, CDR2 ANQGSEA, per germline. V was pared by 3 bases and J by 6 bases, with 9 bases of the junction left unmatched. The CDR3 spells CSVDRGGNEDTQYF. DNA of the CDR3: TGCAGCGTTGACAGAGGGGGCAATGAGGATACGCAGTATTTT.

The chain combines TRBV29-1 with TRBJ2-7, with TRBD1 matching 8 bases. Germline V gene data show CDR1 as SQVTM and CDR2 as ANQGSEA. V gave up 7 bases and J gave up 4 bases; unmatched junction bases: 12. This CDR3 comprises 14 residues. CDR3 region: CSAALDRGGYEQYF. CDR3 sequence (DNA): TGCAGCGCCGCCCTTGACAGGGGTGGGTACGAGCAGTACTTC.

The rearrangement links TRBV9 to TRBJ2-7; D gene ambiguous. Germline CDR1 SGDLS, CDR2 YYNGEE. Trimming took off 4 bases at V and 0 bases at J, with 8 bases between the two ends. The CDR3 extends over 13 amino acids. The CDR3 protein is CASSSPSSYEQYF. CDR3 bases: TGTGCCAGCAGCTCCCCCAGCTCCTACGAGCAGTACTTC.

The CDR3 spells CASKPSGMNTEAFF. The CDR3, as DNA: TGTGCCAGTAAACCTTCGGGGATGAACACTGAAGCTTTCTTT. The rearrangement uses TRBV19 and TRBJ1-1; D unresolved. CDR1 is LNHDA, CDR2 SQIVND, per germline (reference sequence). Trimming took 7 bases from V and 0 from J, leaving 12 bases between them. This CDR3 has 14 residues. The full variable domain, in which reference TRBV19 and TRBJ1-1 provide the parts outside the CDR3, is DGGITQSPKYLFRKEGQNVTLSCEQNLNHDAMYWYRQDPGQGLRLIYYSQIVNDFQKGDIAEGYSVSREKKESFPLTVTSAQKNPTAFYLCASKPSGMNTEAFFGQGTRLTVV.

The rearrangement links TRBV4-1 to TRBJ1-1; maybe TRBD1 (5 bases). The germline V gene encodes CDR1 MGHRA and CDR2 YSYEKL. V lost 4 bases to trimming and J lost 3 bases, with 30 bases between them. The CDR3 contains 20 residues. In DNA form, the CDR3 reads TGCGCCAGCAGCCCCTCAACCGACAGATCCAACGGCGGGGCGGACACTGAAGCTTTCTTT. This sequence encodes CASSPSTDRSNGGADTEAFF.

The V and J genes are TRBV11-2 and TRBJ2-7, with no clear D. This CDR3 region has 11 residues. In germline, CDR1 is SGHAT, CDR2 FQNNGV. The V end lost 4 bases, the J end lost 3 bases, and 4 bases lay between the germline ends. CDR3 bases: TGTGCCAGCAGCTCCAACTACGAGCAGTACTTC. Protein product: CASSSNYEQYF.

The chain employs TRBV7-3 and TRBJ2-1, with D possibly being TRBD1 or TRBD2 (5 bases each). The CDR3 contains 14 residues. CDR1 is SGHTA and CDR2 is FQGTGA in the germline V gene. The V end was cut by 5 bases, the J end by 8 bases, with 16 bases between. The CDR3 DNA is TGTGCCAGCAGCGAACTAGGGGCCGGTGATGAGCAGTTCTTC. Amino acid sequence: CASSELGAGDEQFF.

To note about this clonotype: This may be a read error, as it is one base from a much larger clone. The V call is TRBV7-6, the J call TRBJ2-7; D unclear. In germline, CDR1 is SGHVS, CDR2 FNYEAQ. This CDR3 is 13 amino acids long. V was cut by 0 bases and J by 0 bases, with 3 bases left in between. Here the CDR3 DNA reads TGTGCCAGCAGCTTAGCCAGCTCCTACGAGCAGTACTTC. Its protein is CASSLASSYEQYF.

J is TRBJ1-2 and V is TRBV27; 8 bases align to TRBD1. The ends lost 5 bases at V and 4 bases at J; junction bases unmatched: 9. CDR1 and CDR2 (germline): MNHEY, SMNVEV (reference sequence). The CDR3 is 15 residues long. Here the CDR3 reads CASSPQQGGIYGYTF. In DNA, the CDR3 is TGTGCCAGCAGTCCTCAACAGGGGGGAATCTATGGCTACACCTTC.

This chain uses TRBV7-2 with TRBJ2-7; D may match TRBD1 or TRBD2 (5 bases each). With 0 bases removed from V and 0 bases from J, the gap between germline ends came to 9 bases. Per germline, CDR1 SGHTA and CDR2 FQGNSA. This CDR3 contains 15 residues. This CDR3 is CASSLAPGTSYEQYF. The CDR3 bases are TGTGCCAGCAGCTTAGCCCCAGGGACCTCCTACGAGCAGTACTTC.

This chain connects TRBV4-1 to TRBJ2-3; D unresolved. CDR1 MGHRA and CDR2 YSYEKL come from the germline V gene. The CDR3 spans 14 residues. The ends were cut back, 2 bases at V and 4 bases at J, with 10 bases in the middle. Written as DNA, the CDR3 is TGCGCCAGCAGCCAAAAAGGGCTCCCAGATACGCAGTATTTT. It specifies CASSQKGLPDTQYF.

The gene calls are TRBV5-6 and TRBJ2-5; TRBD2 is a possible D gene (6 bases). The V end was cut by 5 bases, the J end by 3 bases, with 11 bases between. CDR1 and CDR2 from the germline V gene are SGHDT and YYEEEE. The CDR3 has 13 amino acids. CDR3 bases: TGTGCCAGCAGTCCGGGAGAAAAAGAGACCCAGTACTTC. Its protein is CASSPGEKETQYF.

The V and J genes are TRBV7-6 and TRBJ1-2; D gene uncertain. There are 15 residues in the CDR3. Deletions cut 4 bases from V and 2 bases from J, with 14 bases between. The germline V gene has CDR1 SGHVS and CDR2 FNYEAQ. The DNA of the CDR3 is TGTGCCAGCAGCTCGTCAGAGATTTTGAACTATGGCTACACCTTC. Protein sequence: CASSSSEILNYGYTF.

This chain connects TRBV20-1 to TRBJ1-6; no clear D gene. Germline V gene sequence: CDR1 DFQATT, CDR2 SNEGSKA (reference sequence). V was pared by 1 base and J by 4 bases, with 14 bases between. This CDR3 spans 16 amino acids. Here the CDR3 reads CSARVPPDGYNSPLHF. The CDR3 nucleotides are TGCAGTGCTAGAGTCCCTCCGGACGGATATAATTCACCCCTCCACTTT.

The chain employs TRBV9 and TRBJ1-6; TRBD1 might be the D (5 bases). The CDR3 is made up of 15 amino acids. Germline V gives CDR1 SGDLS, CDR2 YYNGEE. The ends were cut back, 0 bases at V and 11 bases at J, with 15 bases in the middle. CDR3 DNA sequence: TGTGCCAGCAGCGTAGTAGGTCAGGGTGGGACACCCCTCCACTTT. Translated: CASSVVGQGGTPLHF.

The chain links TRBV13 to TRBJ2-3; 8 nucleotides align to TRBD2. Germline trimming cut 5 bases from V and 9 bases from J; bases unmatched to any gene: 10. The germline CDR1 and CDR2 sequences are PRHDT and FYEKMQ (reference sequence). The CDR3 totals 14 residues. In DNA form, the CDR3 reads TGTGCCAGCAGCGCCCGGGGGGGAGAATACACGCAGTATTTT. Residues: CASSARGGEYTQYF.

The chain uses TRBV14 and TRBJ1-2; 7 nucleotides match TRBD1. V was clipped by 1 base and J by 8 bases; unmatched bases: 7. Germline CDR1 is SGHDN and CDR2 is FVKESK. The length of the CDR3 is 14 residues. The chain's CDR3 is CASSQGGGAGGYTF. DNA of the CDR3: TGTGCCAGCAGCCAAGGAGGGGGCGCAGGGGGCTACACCTTC.